These 28 T cell receptor beta chains came from one sample sequenced in a study of a mutant IDH1 vaccine in newly diagnosed glioma. The time point was: week 23, last vaccination. Doses of 300 ug of mutant IDH1 20-mer peptide were given with topical imiquimod. TCRdb's table, derived via immunoSEQ multiplex PCR, lists solely in-frame clones and lacks some. The repertoire holds tens of thousands of clones, with 81% as singletons. These TCRs' antigens remain unknown. The material sequenced was PBMCs, taken from a glioma patient whose treatment included an IDH1 peptide vaccine. The receptors here all came from a man aged 40-49 years with glioma.

The chain links TRBV5-6 to TRBJ2-1; 8 bases align to TRBD2. V lost 1 base to trimming and J lost 7 bases; unmatched junction nucleotides: 7. Germline-derived CDR1 and CDR2 are SGHDT and YYEEEE. This CDR3 has 15 amino acids. The CDR3 loop is CASSLYGSGTNEQFF. Here the CDR3 DNA reads TGTGCCAGCAGCTTGTATGGTAGCGGGACGAATGAGCAGTTCTTC.

The chain uses TRBV7-9 and TRBJ2-7, with D possibly matching TRBD2 (5 bases). This CDR3 spans 14 amino acids. V was trimmed by 4 bases and J by 1 base, leaving 11 bases between them. The germline V gene encodes CDR1 SEHNR and CDR2 FQNEAQ (reference sequence). CDR3 in DNA: TGTGCCAGCAGCTCGGGGTGGGGTTCCTACGAGCAGTACTTC. Translated: CASSSGWGSYEQYF. Variable domain in full (rest from reference TRBV7-9 and TRBJ2-7): DTGVSQNPRHKITKRGQNVTFRCDPISEHNRLYWYRQTLGQGPEFLTYFQNEAQLEKSRLLSDRFSAERPKGSFSTLEIQRTEQGDSAMYLCASSSGWGSYEQYFGPGTRLTVT.

The chain joins TRBV5-1 to TRBJ1-1, with TRBD1 as a possible D gene (5 bases). The CDR3 runs to 13 residues. Germline V CDR1 and CDR2: SGHRS, YFSETQ. Trimming removed 5 bases from V and 1 base from J, with 9 bases in between. CDR3 nucleotide sequence: TGCGCCAGCAGGGCGGGGGGGAACACTGAAGCTTTCTTT. Residues: CASRAGGNTEAFF.

The chain combines TRBV9 with TRBJ2-1; TRBD2 matches at 8 bases. The germline CDR1 and CDR2 sequences are SGDLS and YYNGEE. This CDR3 is 17 amino acids long. V was clipped by 4 bases and J by 7 bases; unmatched bases: 16. The chain's CDR3 is CASSRAPPGGGVNEQFF. The CDR3 DNA sequence: TGTGCCAGCAGCAGGGCCCCTCCGGGGGGGGGCGTGAATGAGCAGTTCTTC.

This clone was counted between two and nine times. This chain joins TRBV6-6 and TRBJ1-1; D is ambiguous. Trimming pared 6 bases from V and 1 base from J, leaving 6 bases between. The CDR3 spans 12 residues. The germline V gene encodes CDR1 MNHNY and CDR2 SVGAGI (reference sequence). This CDR3 is CASSPANTEAFF. The CDR3 nucleotides read TGTGCCAGCAGCCCAGCGAACACTGAAGCTTTCTTT.

The chain employs TRBV5-1 and TRBJ2-5, with D perhaps TRBD2 (6 bases). This CDR3 comprises 14 residues. V was clipped by 0 bases and J by 5 bases, with 11 bases between them. Germline lookup yields CDR1 SGHRS and CDR2 YFSETQ. Here the CDR3 DNA reads TGCGCCAGCAGCTTGGTTGCAGGGAGGGAGACCCAGTACTTC. This translates into CASSLVAGRETQYF.

The chain has TRBV7-2 and TRBJ2-3; D ambiguous. The length of the CDR3 is 15 residues. From germline, CDR1 is SGHTA and CDR2 FQGNSA. V was cut by 0 bases and J by 1 base, with 8 bases left in between. The chain's CDR3 is CASSLAGHRTDTQYF. The CDR3 nucleotides are TGTGCCAGCAGCTTAGCAGGGCATCGCACAGATACGCAGTATTTT.

The chain has TRBV28 and TRBJ2-2; no reliable D call. CDR3 length: 12 residues. Germline V gene sequence: CDR1 MDHEN, CDR2 SYDVKM. The V gene lost 11 bases and the J gene lost 7 bases, with 14 bases spanning the gap. CDR3 sequence: CAGNFGHGELFF. The CDR3, as DNA: TGTGCCGGAAATTTTGGCCACGGGGAGCTGTTTTTT.

V is TRBV19 and J is TRBJ2-7, with D possibly matching TRBD1 (6 bases). CDR3 length: 13 residues. Trimming cost V 5 bases and J 2 bases, with 10 bases left between them. CDR1 and CDR2 from the germline V gene are LNHDA and SQIVND (reference sequence). The CDR3 region is CASSLRQAYEQYF. The CDR3, as DNA: TGTGCCAGTAGTCTCCGACAGGCCTACGAGCAGTACTTC.

The rearrangement joins TRBV6-1 to TRBJ2-2; D is ambiguous. Germline V lookup: CDR1 MNHNS, CDR2 SASEGT. The CDR3 totals 14 residues. V was clipped by 6 bases and J by 4 bases, with 12 bases between them. The CDR3 protein is CASSLGLGTGELFF. CDR3 DNA: TGTGCCAGCAGCCTCGGGCTTGGCACCGGGGAGCTGTTTTTT.

The chain combines TRBV30 with TRBJ2-7, with TRBD2 identical over 9 bases. The CDR3 runs to 15 residues. J lost 0 bases, V lost 1 base, and 4 bases had no gene match. Germline V gene sequence: CDR1 GTSNPN, CDR2 SVGIG (reference sequence). The CDR3 is CAWSGSGRSSYEQYF. The CDR3 DNA follows: TGTGCCTGGAGTGGTAGCGGGAGAAGCTCCTACGAGCAGTACTTC.

The rearrangement uses TRBV19 and TRBJ2-7, with D hard to call. Per the germline V gene, CDR1 is LNHDA and CDR2 is SQIVND (reference sequence). This CDR3 has 14 residues. V was clipped by 4 bases and J by 4 bases, with 14 bases between them. CDR3 DNA sequence: TGTGCCAGTAGTACTCTCTGGACCGGTTACGAGCAGTACTTC. Translation gives CASSTLWTGYEQYF.

The rearrangement joins TRBV15 to TRBJ2-1; 9 nucleotides align to TRBD2. Germline V CDR1 and CDR2: LNHNV, YYDKDF (reference sequence). The CDR3 consists of 15 residues. J gave up 4 bases and V 3 bases, and 4 bases lay outside the gene matches. CDR3 amino acids: CATSSMTSGYNEQFF. The CDR3 DNA is TGTGCCACCAGCAGCATGACTAGCGGTTACAATGAGCAGTTCTTC.

The chain couples TRBV5-1 to TRBJ1-4; possibly TRBD1 for D (6 bases). CDR1 and CDR2 from the germline V gene are SGHRS and YFSETQ. V gave up 4 bases and J gave up 5 bases, with 12 bases separating them. The CDR3 covers 14 residues. This chain's CDR3 is CASSPDRLNEKLFF. In DNA, the CDR3 is TGCGCCAGCAGCCCCGACAGGCTGAATGAAAAACTGTTTTTT.

The V and J genes are TRBV9 and TRBJ2-7; TRBD2 is a possible D gene (6 bases). The germline CDR1 and CDR2 sequences are SGDLS and YYNGEE. Deletions cut 7 bases from V and 0 bases from J, with 14 bases between. This CDR3 comprises 14 residues. The DNA for the CDR3 is TGTGCCAGCGGGGGTGGGACTGCCTCCTACGAGCAGTACTTC. Translating it yields CASGGGTASYEQYF.

This clone was observed a single time. The genes are TRBV6-1 and TRBJ1-1; possible D gene TRBD1, 6 bases. The V end was cut by 8 bases, the J end by 0 bases, with 16 bases between. This CDR3 spans 15 amino acids. Germline V gene sequence: CDR1 MNHNS, CDR2 SASEGT. CDR3 DNA sequence: TGTGCCAGCTCCAGGGGTTTGACTTTGAACACTGAAGCTTTCTTT. It translates to CASSRGLTLNTEAFF.

This clone was seen a handful of times. This chain uses TRBV28 with TRBJ1-1; the D is unclear. This CDR3 has 11 residues. The V and J ends lost 3 bases and 6 bases respectively, with 5 bases between them. Germline V gives CDR1 MDHEN, CDR2 SYDVKM. CDR3 DNA: TGTGCCAGCAGTTTTGTGGCTGAAGCTTTCTTT. Residues: CASSFVAEAFF.

The rearrangement joins TRBV18 to TRBJ1-1; TRBD1 matches 11 bases. The V gene's germline CDR1 is KGHSH and CDR2 LQKENI. CDR3 length equals 15 residues. V gave up 6 bases and J gave up 0 bases; unmatched junction bases: 3. CDR3 sequence reads: CASSRDRGLNTEAFF. The DNA of the CDR3 is TGTGCCAGCTCCCGGGACAGGGGGTTGAACACTGAAGCTTTCTTT.

This clone was seen just once. The chain recombines TRBV5-1 with TRBJ2-3, with 10 bases fitting TRBD2. V was clipped by 4 bases and J by 2 bases; unmatched bases: 4. This CDR3 is 15 amino acids long. Germline V gene lookup returns CDR1 SGHRS and CDR2 YFSETQ. CDR3 protein: CASSKLAGSTDTQYF. For the CDR3, the DNA is TGCGCCAGCAGCAAACTAGCGGGGTCCACAGATACGCAGTATTTT. Complete variable domain (other parts from reference TRBV5-1 and TRBJ2-3): KAGVTQTPRYLIKTRGQQVTLSCSPISGHRSVSWYQQTPGQGLQFLFEYFSETQRNKGNFPGRFSGRQFSNSRSEMNVSTLELGDSALYLCASSKLAGSTDTQYFGPGTRLTVL.

The chain has TRBV5-1 and TRBJ2-3; maybe TRBD2 (6 bases). Between the trimmed V and J ends, which lost 4 bases and 0 bases, there was a span of 12 bases. From germline, CDR1 is SGHRS and CDR2 YFSETQ. The CDR3 covers 15 residues. In DNA form, the CDR3 reads TGCGCCAGCAGCCTGGGGAGGAGTAGCACAGATACGCAGTATTTT. This gives the protein CASSLGRSSTDTQYF.

The chain combines TRBV18 with TRBJ1-4; possibly TRBD1 for D (5 bases). CDR1 and CDR2 (germline): KGHSH, LQKENI. V was shortened by 4 bases and J by 5 bases, with 11 bases between the two germline ends. The CDR3 covers 14 residues. CDR3 nucleotide sequence: TGTGCCAGCTCACGAATCTCAGGGAATGAAAAACTGTTTTTT. Residues: CASSRISGNEKLFF.

The J gene is TRBJ2-3, the V gene TRBV5-4, with D perhaps TRBD2 (7 bases). Germline lookup yields CDR1 SGHNT and CDR2 YYREEE (reference sequence). The CDR3 totals 17 residues. Trimming pared 4 bases from V and 4 bases from J, leaving 22 bases between. The CDR3 protein is CASSTPLGGGLSDTQYF. The DNA of the CDR3 is TGTGCCAGCAGCACCCCGCTTGGGGGGGGCCTGTCAGATACGCAGTATTTT.

The chain recombines TRBV7-2 with TRBJ2-3, with TRBD1 as a possible D gene (5 bases). Germline V gene data show CDR1 as SGHTA and CDR2 as FQGNSA. There are 14 residues in the CDR3. V gave up 3 bases and J gave up 3 bases, with 10 bases separating them. The CDR3 DNA reads as TGTGCCAGCAGCTTCAGAACAGGAACAGATACGCAGTATTTT. As protein: CASSFRTGTDTQYF.

The rearrangement uses TRBV23-1 and TRBJ2-3; 8 nucleotides match TRBD2. TRBV23-1 is designated an ORF whose function remains uncertain. J gave up 2 bases and V 4 bases, and 8 bases lay outside the gene matches. The CDR3 runs 16 residues. The CDR3 spells CASSRERGPSTDTQYF. DNA for the CDR3: TGCGCCAGCAGTCGGGAGCGGGGGCCCTCCACAGATACGCAGTATTTT.

The chain combines TRBV7-2 with TRBJ1-1, with 8 positions matching TRBD1. Germline-derived CDR1 and CDR2 are SGHTA and FQGNSA. The CDR3 extends over 16 amino acids. The V gene end was trimmed by 2 bases and the J gene end by 4 bases; junction bases not matched to a gene: 9. This chain's CDR3 is CASSLIAGQGFTEAFF. The DNA of the CDR3 is TGTGCCAGCAGCTTAATCGCCGGACAGGGCTTCACTGAAGCTTTCTTT.

This clone was seen a single time. The rearrangement joins TRBV19 to TRBJ1-5; D gene uncertain. The CDR3 consists of 12 residues. V lost 2 bases to trimming and J lost 7 bases, with 6 bases between them. CDR1 is LNHDA, CDR2 SQIVND, per germline (reference sequence). The CDR3 loop reads CASSIRAQPQHF. The DNA of the CDR3 is TGTGCCAGTAGTATAAGGGCGCAGCCCCAGCATTTT. The full variable domain, completed using reference TRBV19 and TRBJ1-5, is DGGITQSPKYLFRKEGQNVTLSCEQNLNHDAMYWYRQDPGQGLRLIYYSQIVNDFQKGDIAEGYSVSREKKESFPLTVTSAQKNPTAFYLCASSIRAQPQHFGDGTRLSIL.

This clone was detected only once. The rearrangement uses TRBV4-3 and TRBJ1-3, with D tentatively TRBD1 (6 bases). The CDR3 length is 15 residues. CDR1 and CDR2 from the germline V gene are LGHNA and YSLEER. The ends were cut back, 3 bases at V and 0 bases at J, with 9 bases in the middle. The CDR3: CASSQEQGSGNTIYF. CDR3 bases: TGCGCCAGCAGCCAGGAACAGGGCTCTGGAAACACCATATATTTT.

The count of this clone is one. The genes are TRBV6-5 and TRBJ1-3; D unresolved. Trimming removed 8 bases from V and 2 bases from J, with 7 bases in between. CDR1 is MNHEY, CDR2 SVGAGI, per germline. CDR3 length: 12 amino acids. Written as DNA, the CDR3 is TGTGCCAGCTGGGGTGCTGGAAACACCATATATTTT. It translates to CASWGAGNTIYF.